The rows below give T cell receptor beta chains drawn from one sample of a study of blood T cell repertoires in COVID-19. Method: immunoSEQ multiplex PCR; TCRdb's copy keeps in-frame clones and lacks some. The data hold 150,000 to 200,000 clones, with about nine tenths observed a single time. The sequenced sample consisted of peripheral blood. Receptors originate from a man aged 55 to 70 with active or convalescent COVID-19. CDR3s include the opening cysteine and the closing phenylalanine or tryptophan. The order of the fields is D gene, V gene, J gene, CDR3 protein, CDR3 DNA. A D gene is named only where the DNA matches it firmly.

d_gene: TRBD1
v_gene: TRBV15
j_gene: TRBJ2-7
CDR3aa: CATSRNRDRVWEQYF
CDR3nt: TGTGCCACCAGCAGAAACCGGGACAGGGTTTGGGAGCAGTACTTC

d_gene: .
v_gene: TRBV6-5
j_gene: TRBJ1-1
CDR3aa: CASSTAGTEAFF
CDR3nt: TGTGCCAGCAGTACTGCCGGGACAGAAGCTTTCTTT

d_gene: TRBD1
v_gene: TRBV6-5
j_gene: TRBJ1-1
CDR3aa: CASSYSTTGVRTEAFF
CDR3nt: TGTGCCAGCAGTTACTCGACGACAGGGGTGAGAACTGAAGCTTTCTTT

d_gene: .
v_gene: TRBV30
j_gene: TRBJ2-5
CDR3aa: CAYSRLVQETQYF
CDR3nt: TGTGCCTACTCTCGACTAGTCCAAGAGACCCAGTACTTC

d_gene: .
v_gene: TRBV5-1
j_gene: TRBJ2-3
CDR3aa: CASSLWGPDTQYF
CDR3nt: TGCGCCAGCAGCTTGTGGGGCCCAGATACGCAGTATTTT

d_gene: .
v_gene: TRBV5-8
j_gene: TRBJ2-2
CDR3aa: CASSLAADLHRVELFF
CDR3nt: TGTGCCAGCAGCTTGGCCGCGGATCTTCACCGAGTGGAGCTGTTTTTT

d_gene: TRBD1
v_gene: TRBV10-1
j_gene: TRBJ1-1
CDR3aa: CASGQGNTEAFF
CDR3nt: TGCGCCAGCGGACAGGGGAACACTGAAGCTTTCTTT

d_gene: .
v_gene: TRBV28
j_gene: TRBJ1-1
CDR3aa: CASTLKNTEAFF
CDR3nt: TGTGCCAGCACCCTAAAAAACACTGAAGCTTTCTTT

d_gene: .
v_gene: TRBV19
j_gene: TRBJ1-5
CDR3aa: CASSPQGQGLDQPQHF
CDR3nt: TGTGCCAGTAGTCCCCAAGGGCAGGGTCTAGATCAGCCCCAGCATTTT

d_gene: TRBD1
v_gene: TRBV2
j_gene: TRBJ1-5
CDR3aa: CASKQGFLGNQPQHF
CDR3nt: TGTGCCAGCAAACAGGGGTTTCTGGGCAATCAGCCCCAGCATTTT

d_gene: .
v_gene: TRBV3-1/TRBV3-2
j_gene: TRBJ1-1
CDR3aa: CASSQVTGYTEAFF
CDR3nt: TGTGCCAGCAGCCAAGTTACAGGGTACACTGAAGCTTTCTTT

d_gene: .
v_gene: TRBV18
j_gene: TRBJ2-6
CDR3aa: CASSPGATGANVLTF
CDR3nt: TGTGCCAGCTCACCAGGGGCTACTGGGGCCAACGTCCTGACTTTC

d_gene: .
v_gene: TRBV18
j_gene: TRBJ1-1
CDR3aa: CASSPIEEMNTEAFF
CDR3nt: TGTGCCAGCTCACCAATCGAGGAAATGAACACTGAAGCTTTCTTT

d_gene: .
v_gene: TRBV7-2
j_gene: TRBJ1-2
CDR3aa: CASSLSRERTNYGYTF
CDR3nt: TGTGCCAGCAGCTTATCCAGGGAAAGGACTAACTATGGCTACACCTTC

d_gene: TRBD1
v_gene: TRBV10-3
j_gene: TRBJ2-2
CDR3aa: CAISVDRGTNTGELFF
CDR3nt: TGTGCCATCAGTGTTGACAGGGGGACGAACACCGGGGAGCTGTTTTTT

d_gene: .
v_gene: TRBV13
j_gene: TRBJ1-1
CDR3aa: CASSFSTGNTEAFF
CDR3nt: TGTGCCAGCAGCTTCTCGACAGGGAACACTGAAGCTTTCTTT

d_gene: TRBD1
v_gene: TRBV19
j_gene: TRBJ1-6
CDR3aa: CASSLDRASGSYNSPLHF
CDR3nt: TGTGCCAGTAGTTTGGACAGGGCCTCGGGCTCCTATAATTCACCCCTCCACTTT

d_gene: .
v_gene: TRBV6-5
j_gene: TRBJ1-4
CDR3aa: CASSWGGNEKLFF
CDR3nt: TGTGCCAGCAGTTGGGGCGGTAATGAAAAACTGTTTTTT

d_gene: TRBD2
v_gene: TRBV7-7
j_gene: TRBJ2-1
CDR3aa: CASSPGLAGGPLYNEQFF
CDR3nt: TGTGCCAGCAGCCCGGGACTAGCGGGAGGGCCGCTCTACAATGAGCAGTTCTTC

d_gene: .
v_gene: TRBV4-1
j_gene: TRBJ1-5
CDR3aa: CASSQDSGRNQPQHF
CDR3nt: TGCGCCAGCAGCCAAGATTCAGGGCGTAATCAGCCCCAGCATTTT